A selection of T cell receptor beta chains follows, all from one sample in a study of T cell responses to AZD1222 COVID-19 vaccine. This table comes from immunoSEQ multiplex PCR, and its TCRdb copy is limited to in-frame clones, with some not included. The sample records approximately 130,000 clones, 80% to 90% being singletons. The specimen was peripheral blood, collected 28 days after the second AZD1222 dose. The receptors originated from an adult who received the AZD1222 COVID-19 vaccine. CDR3s include the opening cysteine and the closing phenylalanine or tryptophan. Each record gives: D gene, clone size, V gene, J gene, CDR3 DNA, CDR3 protein. A D gene is named only where the DNA matches it firmly. Rows may omit the clone size; those that give it use once, few, many or a size class.

TRBD2	NA	TRBV30	TRBJ2-7	TGTGCCTGGACGTTGCTAGCGGGGGTGCACGAGCAGTACTTC	CAWTLLAGVHEQYF
TRBD1	NA	TRBV7-9	TRBJ1-1	TGTGCCAGCAGATCACCTCCCGGGACAGGGGTCACTGAAGCTTTCTTT	CASRSPPGTGVTEAFF
NA	NA	TRBV2	TRBJ2-1	TGTGCCAGCAAAGGGGGGGCTGAGCAGTTCTTC	CASKGGAEQFF
NA	NA	TRBV6-5	TRBJ1-6	TGTGCCAGCAGCCTCCGGTGGGTGGGGTCACCCCTCCACTTT	CASSLRWVGSPLHF
TRBD1	NA	TRBV6-1	TRBJ1-1	TGTGCCAGCAGTGAAGCGGGACAGGGAACAACCACTGAAGCTTTCTTT	CASSEAGQGTTTEAFF
TRBD1	NA	TRBV9	TRBJ1-1	TGTGCCAGCAGCGTAGCGGCAGGGGGCGCAAACACTGAAGCTTTCTTT	CASSVAAGGANTEAFF
NA	NA	TRBV10-3	TRBJ1-1	TGTGCCATCCTGGCTTCTGCGAACACTGAAGCTTTCTTT	CAILASANTEAFF
NA	NA	TRBV1	TRBJ1-1	TGCACCAGCAGCCAGAACAGGGTCCGGGCTTTCTTT	CTSSQNRVRAFF
TRBD1	NA	TRBV2	TRBJ2-7	TGTGCCAGCAGCGGACAGGGTAGGGGTTACGAGCAGTACTTC	CASSGQGRGYEQYF
NA	few	TRBV19	TRBJ1-5	TGTGCCAGTAGTATAGCCGCCAGGAATGGGGGCAATCAGCCCCAGCATTTT	CASSIAARNGGNQPQHF
NA	NA	TRBV7-2	TRBJ1-1	TGTGCCAGCAGCCCTTCCAGGGTGAACACTGAAGCTTTCTTT	CASSPSRVNTEAFF
NA	NA	TRBV10-3	TRBJ1-2	TGTGCCATCAGTACCGGGACGTTCTATGGCTACACCTTC	CAISTGTFYGYTF
TRBD2	NA	TRBV2	TRBJ2-5	TGTGCCAGCAGTGATAGGGCTAGCGGGGGGCTGGAGACCCAGTACTTC	CASSDRASGGLETQYF
NA	NA	TRBV4-3	TRBJ1-6	TGCGCCAGCAGCCAAGACAGGTCAGGGGCACCCCTCCACTTT	CASSQDRSGAPLHF
NA	NA	TRBV14	TRBJ2-2	TGTGCCAGCAGCCAAGTTATCGGGGTCGGGGAGCTGTTTTTT	CASSQVIGVGELFF
NA	NA	TRBV21-1	TRBJ2-1	TGTGCCAGCAGCAACCGCACGACAGGGTTGGCGGACAATGAGCAGTTCTTC	CASSNRTTGLADNEQFF
NA	once	TRBV18	TRBJ2-2	TGTGCCAGCTCACCACCGAACGGCAGAACCCCGGAGCTGTTTTTT	CASSPPNGRTPELFF
TRBD1	NA	TRBV7-8	TRBJ1-2	TGTGCCAGCAGCTTAGGAGGGGGCGCATTTGGCTACACCTTC	CASSLGGGAFGYTF
NA	NA	TRBV6-1	TRBJ1-2	TGTGCCAGCAGTGAAGGGGAGGGCTATGGCTACACCTTC	CASSEGEGYGYTF
NA	once	TRBV19	TRBJ2-2	TGTGCCAGTAGTATGACCCCTCTCACCGGGGAGCTGTTTTTT	CASSMTPLTGELFF
TRBD2	NA	TRBV6-6	TRBJ2-7	TGTGCCAGCAGGCGGACTAGCGGGACTACCTACGAGCAGTACTTC	CASRRTSGTTYEQYF
TRBD1	once	TRBV30	TRBJ1-5	TGTGCCTGGAAAGAGTCCGGGACAGGGGATCAGCCCCAGCATTTT	CAWKESGTGDQPQHF
NA	NA	TRBV11-2	TRBJ1-4	TGTGCCAGCAGCTCGACTTGGGGTGAAAAACTGTTTTTT	CASSSTWGEKLFF
NA	NA	TRBV6-5	TRBJ1-6	TGTGCCAGCAGTTACGAATGGAATTCACCCCTCCACTTT	CASSYEWNSPLHF
NA	many	TRBV5-4	TRBJ2-7	TGTGCCAGCAGCTTGGGAGTAGGATCGTACGAGCAGTACTTC	CASSLGVGSYEQYF
NA	NA	TRBV10-3	TRBJ1-6	TGTGCCATCACCAGAGGCGAGGCGATTAATTCACCCCTCCACTTT	CAITRGEAINSPLHF
NA	NA	TRBV14	TRBJ1-2	TGTGCCAGCAGCCCGGGAAATAACTATGGCTACACCTTC	CASSPGNNYGYTF
NA	few	TRBV4-1	TRBJ1-1	TGCGCCAGCAGCCAAATACAGGGTGGAGTCACTGAAGCTTTCTTT	CASSQIQGGVTEAFF
TRBD2	once	TRBV5-1	TRBJ2-1	TGCGCCAGCAGCTGGGGGCCACTAGCGGGTTCCTACAATGAGCAGTTCTTC	CASSWGPLAGSYNEQFF
NA	NA	TRBV9	TRBJ1-1	TGTGCCAGCAGCGTAGTGCAGGGGCCCCGAGCTTTCTTT	CASSVVQGPRAFF
NA	once	TRBV3-1/TRBV3-2	TRBJ1-2	TGTGCCAGCAGCCAAAGGGGAGTAGAGGGCTACACCTTC	CASSQRGVEGYTF